These 26 T cell receptor beta chains originate from one sample sequenced in a study of blood T cell repertoires in COVID-19. Assay: immunoSEQ multiplex PCR; the TCRdb copy retains only in-frame clones and omits some. The table records 150,000 to 200,000 clones, nearly 80% of them present only once. Sequencing was performed on peripheral blood. The receptors were gathered from a woman in her 70s with acute or convalescent COVID-19.

This chain connects TRBV10-1 to TRBJ2-2; the D gene is possibly TRBD1 (6 bases). Germline CDR1 is WNHNN and CDR2 is SYGVQD (reference sequence). Between the trimmed V and J ends, which lost 6 bases and 4 bases, there was a span of 9 bases. This CDR3 spans 13 amino acids. CDR3 region: CASRRDTTGELFF. The CDR3 nucleotides read TGCGCCAGCAGACGGGACACCACCGGGGAGCTGTTTTTT.

The rearrangement uses TRBV7-2 and TRBJ1-2; 7 nucleotides line up with TRBD1. The CDR3 has 13 residues. V shed 8 bases, J shed 4 bases, and the junction held 7 bases outside the gene matches. Germline CDR1 is SGHTA and CDR2 is FQGNSA. The CDR3 protein is CASGQGGIYGYTF. The CDR3 nucleotides are TGTGCCAGCGGGCAGGGGGGAATCTATGGCTACACCTTC.

This clone was seen a single time. This chain uses TRBV12-3 or TRBV12-4 with TRBJ2-5, with D tentatively TRBD2 (7 bases). This CDR3 has 13 residues. V was clipped by 9 bases and J by 2 bases, with 13 bases between them. In DNA form, the CDR3 reads TGTGCCAGTCGTCGGGGGGCACAAGAGACCCAGTACTTC. This translates into CASRRGAQETQYF.

The V and J genes are TRBV9 and TRBJ2-3, with TRBD2 as a possible D gene (6 bases). Germline V gene data show CDR1 as SGDLS and CDR2 as YYNGEE. The CDR3 loop spans 15 amino acids. Trimming shortened V by 6 bases and J by 6 bases, and 20 bases separated the two germline ends. This CDR3 reads CASMPGPGVVDTQYF. Here the CDR3 DNA reads TGTGCCAGCATGCCAGGTCCGGGGGTTGTCGATACGCAGTATTTT. Drawing the rest from reference TRBV9 and TRBJ2-3, the complete variable domain is DSGVTQTPKHLITATGQRVTLRCSPRSGDLSVYWYQQSLDQGLQFLIQYYNGEERAKGNILERFSAQQFPDLHSELNLSSLELGDSALYFCASMPGPGVVDTQYFGPGTRLTVL.

Written as DNA, the CDR3 is TGTGCCAGCAGCGTAGTTGATGGAGCTTACTCTGGGGCCAACGTCCTGACTTTC. Its protein is CASSVVDGAYSGANVLTF. V gene TRBV9 combines with J gene TRBJ2-6; D not resolved. The CDR3 runs 18 residues. CDR1 and CDR2 from the germline V gene are SGDLS and YYNGEE. Between the trimmed V and J ends, which lost 0 bases and 0 bases, there was a span of 13 bases.

V is TRBV18 and J is TRBJ2-3, with D maybe TRBD1 (6 bases). The CDR3 is 14 amino acids. Looked up from germline, CDR1 is KGHSH and CDR2 is LQKENI. Trimming left V 3 bases short and J 3 bases short, with 10 bases between. CDR3 in amino acids: CASSPQQGTDTQYF. In nucleotides, the CDR3 is TGTGCCAGCTCACCTCAACAGGGAACAGATACGCAGTATTTT.

The CDR3 coding sequence is TGTGCCAGCAGGCCGGAGACTAGCGGAAACTACGAGCAGTACTTC. It encodes CASRPETSGNYEQYF. The chain carries TRBV6-5 and TRBJ2-7; TRBD2 matches at 9 bases. Germline trimming cut 6 bases from V and 3 bases from J; bases unmatched to any gene: 9. The germline V gene has CDR1 MNHEY and CDR2 SVGAGI. The CDR3 extends over 15 amino acids.

This clone was observed a few times. The chain is built from TRBV3-1 (or the pseudogene TRBV3-2) and TRBJ2-7; 10 positions match TRBD2. Unmatched junction bases numbered 9, after V lost 4 bases and J lost 12 bases. The CDR3 spans 13 residues. Germline V lookup: CDR1 LGHDT, CDR2 YNNKEL (reference sequence). The CDR3 DNA reads TGTGCCAGCAGCCCGGGACTAGCGAATACGCCGTACTTC. Translation gives CASSPGLANTPYF.

This sequence joins TRBV30 and TRBJ2-6; maybe TRBD2 (6 bases). Looked up from germline, CDR1 is GTSNPN and CDR2 is SVGIG (reference sequence). The CDR3 contains 18 residues. Trimming shortened V by 0 bases and J by 0 bases, and 15 bases separated the two germline ends. The DNA for the CDR3 is TGTGCCTGGAGTGTATTGGGACTCACAGGCTCTGGGGCCAACGTCCTGACTTTC. Its protein product is CAWSVLGLTGSGANVLTF.

This clone occurred once. The chain links TRBV19 to TRBJ2-1, with D uncertain. Germline loops: CDR1 LNHDA, CDR2 SQIVND (reference sequence). This CDR3 is 13 amino acids long. With 5 bases removed from V and 4 bases from J, the gap between germline ends came to 9 bases. CDR3 region: CASSARTYNEQFF. CDR3 DNA sequence: TGTGCCAGTAGTGCGCGTACTTACAATGAGCAGTTCTTC.

V usage is TRBV2 and J usage is TRBJ2-1; D not certain. The CDR3 length is 14 residues. Germline CDR1 and CDR2: SNHLY and FYNNEI. V was trimmed by 4 bases and J by 2 bases, leaving 9 bases between them. CDR3 coding DNA: TGTGCCAGCAGTGGGTATACAACCTACAATGAGCAGTTCTTC. Its protein product is CASSGYTTYNEQFF.

This clone has a single count. The chain uses TRBV27 and TRBJ1-6, with a weak D call TRBD1 (6 bases). The CDR3 loop spans 17 amino acids. The germline V gene has CDR1 MNHEY and CDR2 SMNVEV (reference sequence). Trimming cost V 5 bases and J 0 bases, with 14 bases left between them. CDR3: CASSLRQVDSYNSPLHF. The CDR3, as DNA: TGTGCCAGCAGTCTACGACAGGTCGACTCCTATAATTCACCCCTCCACTTT.

The V gene is TRBV5-6, the J gene TRBJ2-5; perhaps TRBD1 as D (6 bases). Per the germline V gene, CDR1 is SGHDT and CDR2 is YYEEEE. The V and J ends lost 0 bases and 4 bases respectively, with 10 bases between them. The CDR3 consists of 14 residues. The CDR3 is CASSLVSGVETQYF. The CDR3 nucleotides are TGTGCCAGCAGCTTGGTTTCAGGGGTAGAGACCCAGTACTTC.

The chain uses TRBV4-2 and TRBJ1-6; D not certain. V shed 4 bases and J shed 7 bases, with 11 bases lying between them. The CDR3 length is 14 residues. Germline-derived CDR1 and CDR2 are LGHNA and YNFKEQ. CDR3 sequence reads: CASSPEPRNSPLHF. The CDR3, as DNA: TGTGCCAGCAGCCCAGAACCCAGAAATTCACCCCTCCACTTT.

The chain uses TRBV7-2 and TRBJ2-3; 10 bases align to TRBD2. Trimming took 4 bases from V and 4 from J; bases not matched to a gene: 5. CDR1 and CDR2 (germline): SGHTA, FQGNSA. The CDR3 consists of 15 residues. CDR3 sequence reads: CASSSGLAEADTQYF. As DNA, the CDR3 is TGTGCCAGCAGCTCCGGACTAGCGGAGGCAGATACGCAGTATTTT.

This clone was counted a single time. V and J are TRBV27 and TRBJ1-6, with TRBD1 matching 7 bases. The length of the CDR3 is 16 residues. CDR1 MNHEY and CDR2 SMNVEV come from the germline V gene (reference sequence). The V segment lost 6 bases and the J segment 4 bases; nucleotides outside the gene matches: 9. The CDR3 DNA reads as TGTGCCAGCAGCTCAAGACCGACAGGGTATAATTCACCCCTCCACTTT. Encoded protein: CASSSRPTGYNSPLHF.

This rearrangement joins TRBV18 to TRBJ1-1; possible D gene TRBD1, 6 bases. V lost 6 bases, J lost 1 base, and 21 bases lay in between. The CDR3 has 17 amino acids. Germline loops: CDR1 KGHSH, CDR2 LQKENI. CDR3: CASSPSLQGRGNTEAFF. CDR3 DNA: TGTGCCAGCTCCCCATCCCTACAGGGCCGGGGGAACACTGAAGCTTTCTTT.

The chain has TRBV5-6 and TRBJ2-7; D ambiguous. Germline V gene sequence: CDR1 SGHDT, CDR2 YYEEEE. The CDR3 covers 12 residues. V shed 0 bases and J shed 7 bases, with 8 bases lying between them. CDR3 sequence reads: CASSLELTEQYF. The DNA for the CDR3 is TGTGCCAGCAGCTTGGAACTTACTGAGCAGTACTTC.

The chain recombines TRBV10-3 with TRBJ1-3; D might be TRBD1 (6 bases). The V end lost 3 bases, the J end lost 1 base, and 22 bases lay between the germline ends. Per the germline V gene, CDR1 is ENHRY and CDR2 is SYGVKD. The CDR3 sequence is 19 residues long. The chain's CDR3 is CAISDAPLGTGKSGNTIYF. As DNA, the CDR3 is TGTGCCATCAGTGATGCCCCCCTGGGAACAGGGAAGTCTGGAAACACCATATATTTT.

The V gene is TRBV11-2, the J gene TRBJ2-3, with D possibly matching TRBD2 (6 bases). Between the trimmed V and J ends, which lost 5 bases and 1 base, there was a span of 19 bases. The germline V gene has CDR1 SGHAT and CDR2 FQNNGV. This CDR3 is built from 17 residues. The CDR3 nucleotides read TGTGCCAGCAGCCCCTGGCCTCGCGGGGCGCGCACAGATACGCAGTATTTT. Its translation is CASSPWPRGARTDTQYF.

The chain carries TRBV3-1 (or the pseudogene TRBV3-2) and TRBJ2-2; TRBD2 is a possible D gene (6 bases). V gave up 7 bases and J gave up 6 bases, with 12 bases separating them. CDR3 length: 13 residues. Germline V CDR1 and CDR2: LGHDT, YNNKEL (reference sequence). DNA for the CDR3: TGTGCCAGCACCGAACGGGGGTCCGGGGAGCTGTTTTTT. Its translation is CASTERGSGELFF.

The chain combines TRBV4-1 with TRBJ1-2; D is undetermined. CDR3 size: 14 residues. Trimming stripped 4 bases from V and 8 bases from J, with 17 bases between. CDR1 is MGHRA, CDR2 YSYEKL, per germline. CDR3: CASSRLGELNGYTF. In DNA, the CDR3 is TGCGCCAGCAGCCGCCTGGGAGAGCTCAACGGCTACACCTTC.

The chain employs TRBV7-2 and TRBJ2-7; D is uncertain. The V end was cut by 1 base, the J end by 6 bases, with 13 bases between. Per the germline V gene, CDR1 is SGHTA and CDR2 is FQGNSA. The CDR3 loop spans 14 amino acids. The CDR3 spells CASSLEAGLGEQYF. The CDR3 DNA is TGTGCCAGCAGCTTAGAGGCAGGTTTGGGCGAGCAGTACTTC.

The rearrangement links TRBV10-2 to TRBJ2-1; 13 bases align to TRBD2. From germline, CDR1 is WSHSY and CDR2 SAAADI. The CDR3 contains 15 residues. V lost 7 bases to trimming and J lost 7 bases; unmatched junction nucleotides: 7. For the CDR3, the DNA is TGCGCCAGCAAAGGACTAGCGGGAGTGGATAATGAGCAGTTCTTC. Protein product: CASKGLAGVDNEQFF.

Worth noting for this clone: Other DNA sequences in the same sample also yield this CDR3. V gene TRBV24-1 combines with J gene TRBJ1-2, with TRBD1 matching 9 bases. This CDR3 contains 14 residues. J lost 4 bases, V lost 4 bases, and 3 bases had no gene match. The germline V gene has CDR1 KGHDR and CDR2 SFDVKD. The CDR3 DNA reads as TGTGCCACCAGTGACCCGGGACAGGGCTATGGCTACACCTTC. It translates to CATSDPGQGYGYTF.

J is TRBJ2-3 and V is TRBV24-1; 9 bases are a match to TRBD1. The CDR3 contains 16 residues. V dropped 5 bases and J dropped 0; count of bases not matched to a gene: 5. CDR1 is KGHDR, CDR2 SFDVKD, per germline. This CDR3 reads CATSGGQGTSTDTQYF. CDR3 DNA: TGTGCCACCAGTGGTGGACAGGGGACGAGCACAGATACGCAGTATTTT.